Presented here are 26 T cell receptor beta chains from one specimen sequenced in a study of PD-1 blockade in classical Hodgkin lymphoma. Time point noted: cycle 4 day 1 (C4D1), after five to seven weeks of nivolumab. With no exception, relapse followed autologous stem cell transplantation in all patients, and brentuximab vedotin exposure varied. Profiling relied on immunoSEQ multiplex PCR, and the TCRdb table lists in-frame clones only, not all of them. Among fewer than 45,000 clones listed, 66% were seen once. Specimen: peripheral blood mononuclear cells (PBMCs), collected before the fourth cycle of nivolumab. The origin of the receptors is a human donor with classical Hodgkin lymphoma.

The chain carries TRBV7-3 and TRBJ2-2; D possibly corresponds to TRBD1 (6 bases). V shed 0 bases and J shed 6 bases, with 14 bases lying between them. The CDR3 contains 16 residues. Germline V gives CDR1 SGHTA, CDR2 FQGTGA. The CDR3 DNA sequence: TGTGCCAGCAGCTTAACGGGGGCACAGCTCGCCGGGGAGCTGTTTTTT. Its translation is CASSLTGAQLAGELFF.

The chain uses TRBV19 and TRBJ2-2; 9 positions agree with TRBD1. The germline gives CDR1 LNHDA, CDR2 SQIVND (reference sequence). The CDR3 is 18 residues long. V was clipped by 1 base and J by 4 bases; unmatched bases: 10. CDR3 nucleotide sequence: TGTGCCAGTAGTATAGGCCGAGGGGACAGGGAGTCCACCGGGGAGCTGTTTTTT. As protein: CASSIGRGDRESTGELFF. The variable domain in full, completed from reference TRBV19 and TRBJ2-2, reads DGGITQSPKYLFRKEGQNVTLSCEQNLNHDAMYWYRQDPGQGLRLIYYSQIVNDFQKGDIAEGYSVSREKKESFPLTVTSAQKNPTAFYLCASSIGRGDRESTGELFFGEGSRLTVL.

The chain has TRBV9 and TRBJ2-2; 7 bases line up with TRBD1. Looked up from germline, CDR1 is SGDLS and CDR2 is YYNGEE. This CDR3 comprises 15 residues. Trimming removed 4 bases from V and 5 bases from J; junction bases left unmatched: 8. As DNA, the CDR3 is TGTGCCAGCAGCCCAAGGGGGCGCCAGACCGGGGAGCTGTTTTTT. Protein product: CASSPRGRQTGELFF.

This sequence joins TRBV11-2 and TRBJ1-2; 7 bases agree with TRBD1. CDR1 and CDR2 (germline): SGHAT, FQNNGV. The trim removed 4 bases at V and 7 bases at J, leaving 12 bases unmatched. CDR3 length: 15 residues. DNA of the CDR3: TGTGCCAGCAGCTCAATCCAGGGGGTGTCGGGTGGCTACACCTTC. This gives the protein CASSSIQGVSGGYTF.

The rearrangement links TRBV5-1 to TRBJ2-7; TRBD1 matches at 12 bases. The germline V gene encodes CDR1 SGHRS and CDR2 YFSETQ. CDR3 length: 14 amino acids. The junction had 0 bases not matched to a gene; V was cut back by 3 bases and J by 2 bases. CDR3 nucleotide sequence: TGCGCCAGCAGCTGGGACAGGGGGCCCTACGAGCAGTACTTC. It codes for CASSWDRGPYEQYF.

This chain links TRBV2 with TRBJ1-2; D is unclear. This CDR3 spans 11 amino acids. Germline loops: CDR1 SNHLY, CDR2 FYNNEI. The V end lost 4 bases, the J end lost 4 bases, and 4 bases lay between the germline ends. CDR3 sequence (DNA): TGTGCCAGCAGTGTCAGCTATGGCTACACCTTC. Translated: CASSVSYGYTF.

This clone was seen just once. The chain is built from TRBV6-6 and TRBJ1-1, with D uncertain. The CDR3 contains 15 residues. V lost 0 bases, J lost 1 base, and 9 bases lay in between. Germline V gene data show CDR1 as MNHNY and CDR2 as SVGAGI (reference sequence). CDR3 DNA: TGTGCCAGCAGTTACTCGAGGAGGTGGAACACTGAAGCTTTCTTT. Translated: CASSYSRRWNTEAFF.

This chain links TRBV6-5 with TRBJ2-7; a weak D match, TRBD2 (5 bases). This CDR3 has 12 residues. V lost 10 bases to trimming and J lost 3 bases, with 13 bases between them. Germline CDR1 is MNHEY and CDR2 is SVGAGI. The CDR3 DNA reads TGTGCCACCCGGGGTAGCGTCTACGAGCAGTACTTC. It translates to CATRGSVYEQYF.

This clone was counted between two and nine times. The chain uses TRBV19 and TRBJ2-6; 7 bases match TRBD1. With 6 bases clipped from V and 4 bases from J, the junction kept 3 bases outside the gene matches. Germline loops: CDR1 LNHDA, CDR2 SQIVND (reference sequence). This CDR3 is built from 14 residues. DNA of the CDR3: TGTGCCAGTAGAACAGGGGCCGGGGCCAACGTCCTGACTTTC. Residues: CASRTGAGANVLTF.

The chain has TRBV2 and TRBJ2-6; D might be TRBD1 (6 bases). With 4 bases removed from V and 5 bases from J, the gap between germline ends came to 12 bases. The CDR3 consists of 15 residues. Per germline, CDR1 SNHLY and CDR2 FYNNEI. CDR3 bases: TGTGCCAGCAGTGTACAGGGCTACAGGGCCAACGTCCTGACTTTC. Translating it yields CASSVQGYRANVLTF.

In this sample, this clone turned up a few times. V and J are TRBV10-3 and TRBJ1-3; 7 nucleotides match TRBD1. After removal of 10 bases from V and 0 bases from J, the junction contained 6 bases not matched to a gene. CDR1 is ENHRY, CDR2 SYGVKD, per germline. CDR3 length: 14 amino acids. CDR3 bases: TGTGCCACCGGACAGGCGAGCTCTGGAAACACCATATATTTT. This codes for CATGQASSGNTIYF.

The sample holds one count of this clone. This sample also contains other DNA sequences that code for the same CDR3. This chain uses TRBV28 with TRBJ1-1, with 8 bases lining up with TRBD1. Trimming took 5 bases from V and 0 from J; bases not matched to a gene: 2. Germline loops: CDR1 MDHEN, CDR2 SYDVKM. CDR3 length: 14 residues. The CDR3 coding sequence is TGTGCCAGCAGTCCAGGGGGCCTGAACACTGAAGCTTTCTTT. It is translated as CASSPGGLNTEAFF.

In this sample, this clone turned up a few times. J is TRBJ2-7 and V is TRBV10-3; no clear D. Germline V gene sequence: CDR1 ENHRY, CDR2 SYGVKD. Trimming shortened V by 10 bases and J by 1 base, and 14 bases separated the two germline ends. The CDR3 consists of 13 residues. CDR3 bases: TGTGCCACCCGTGAGCCGTTTTCCTACGAGCAGTACTTC. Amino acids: CATREPFSYEQYF.

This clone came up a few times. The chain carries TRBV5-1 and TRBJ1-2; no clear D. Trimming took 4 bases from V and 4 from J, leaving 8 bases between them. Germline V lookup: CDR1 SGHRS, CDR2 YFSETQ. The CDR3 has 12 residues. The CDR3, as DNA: TGCGCCAGCAGCGAGGGCAGCTATGGCTACACCTTC. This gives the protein CASSEGSYGYTF.

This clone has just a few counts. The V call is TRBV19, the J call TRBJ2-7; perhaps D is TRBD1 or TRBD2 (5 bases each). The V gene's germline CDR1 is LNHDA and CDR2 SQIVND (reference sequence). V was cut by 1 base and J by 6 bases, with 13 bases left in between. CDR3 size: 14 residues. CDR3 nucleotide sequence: TGTGCCAGTAGTATAGTCGAGGGTAGGGGCGAGCAGTACTTC. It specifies CASSIVEGRGEQYF. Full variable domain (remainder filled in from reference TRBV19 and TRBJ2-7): DGGITQSPKYLFRKEGQNVTLSCEQNLNHDAMYWYRQDPGQGLRLIYYSQIVNDFQKGDIAEGYSVSREKKESFPLTVTSAQKNPTAFYLCASSIVEGRGEQYFGPGTRLTVT.

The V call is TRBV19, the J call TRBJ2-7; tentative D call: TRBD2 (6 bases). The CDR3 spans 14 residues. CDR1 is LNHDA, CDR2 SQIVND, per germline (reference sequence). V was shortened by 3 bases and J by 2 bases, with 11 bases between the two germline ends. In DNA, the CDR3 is TGTGCCAGTAGTATGGGGGGAACTACCTACGAGCAGTACTTC. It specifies CASSMGGTTYEQYF.

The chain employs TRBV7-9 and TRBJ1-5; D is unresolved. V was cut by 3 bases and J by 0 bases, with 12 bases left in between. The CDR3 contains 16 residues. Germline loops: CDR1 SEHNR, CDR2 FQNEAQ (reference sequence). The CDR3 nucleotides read TGTGCCAGCAGCTTGACCTCGTCTTATAGCAATCAGCCCCAGCATTTT. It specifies CASSLTSSYSNQPQHF.

The CDR3 reads CASRGQGGAFF. CDR3 in DNA: TGTGCCAGCAGAGGACAGGGTGGAGCTTTCTTT. The chain joins TRBV6-6 to TRBJ1-1; 8 bases match TRBD1. The CDR3 spans 11 residues. Germline CDR1 MNHNY, CDR2 SVGAGI (reference sequence). V lost 6 bases to trimming and J lost 10 bases; unmatched junction nucleotides: 4.

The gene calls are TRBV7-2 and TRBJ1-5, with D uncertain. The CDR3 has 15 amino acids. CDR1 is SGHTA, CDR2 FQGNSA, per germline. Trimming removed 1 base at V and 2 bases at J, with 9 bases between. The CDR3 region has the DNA TGTGCCAGCAGCTTAGAAGGGCAGGGCAATCAGCCCCAGCATTTT. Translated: CASSLEGQGNQPQHF.

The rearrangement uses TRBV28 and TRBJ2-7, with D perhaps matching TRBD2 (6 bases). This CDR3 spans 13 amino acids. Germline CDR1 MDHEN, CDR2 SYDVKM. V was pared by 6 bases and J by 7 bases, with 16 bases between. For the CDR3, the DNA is TGTGCCAGCAGCCTTCTAGCGTTAGGGGAGCAGTACTTC. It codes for CASSLLALGEQYF.

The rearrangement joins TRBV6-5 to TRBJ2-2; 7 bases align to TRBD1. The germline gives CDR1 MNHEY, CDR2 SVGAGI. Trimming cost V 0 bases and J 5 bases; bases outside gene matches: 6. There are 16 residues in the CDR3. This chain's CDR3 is CASSYSKGGKTGELFF. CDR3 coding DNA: TGTGCCAGCAGTTACTCGAAAGGGGGCAAAACCGGGGAGCTGTTTTTT.

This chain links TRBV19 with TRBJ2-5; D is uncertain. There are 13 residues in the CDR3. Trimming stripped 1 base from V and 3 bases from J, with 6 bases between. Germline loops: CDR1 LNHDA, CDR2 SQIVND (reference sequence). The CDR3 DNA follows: TGTGCCAGTAGTATAGTCCACGAAGAGACCCAGTACTTC. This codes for CASSIVHEETQYF.

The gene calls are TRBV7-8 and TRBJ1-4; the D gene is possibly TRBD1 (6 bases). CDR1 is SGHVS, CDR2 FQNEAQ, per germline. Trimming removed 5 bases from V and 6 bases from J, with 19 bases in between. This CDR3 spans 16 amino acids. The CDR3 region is CASSKHGGTFDEKLFF. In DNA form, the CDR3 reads TGTGCCAGCAGCAAGCACGGGGGCACCTTTGATGAAAAACTGTTTTTT.

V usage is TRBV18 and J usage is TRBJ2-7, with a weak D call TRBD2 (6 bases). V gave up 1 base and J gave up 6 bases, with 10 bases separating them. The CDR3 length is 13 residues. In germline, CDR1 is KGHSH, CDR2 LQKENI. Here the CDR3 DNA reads TGTGCCAGCTCACCACTCGGGGAGGCCGAGCAGTACTTC. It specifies CASSPLGEAEQYF.

CDR3 sequence reads: CAIRGSGRQNTEAFF. Written as DNA, the CDR3 is TGTGCCATCAGGGGGTCGGGACGGCAGAACACTGAAGCTTTCTTT. V gene TRBV10-3 combines with J gene TRBJ1-1, with D possibly TRBD1 on 5 matching bases. V lost 6 bases and J lost 1, with 15 bases in between. There are 15 residues in the CDR3. CDR1 is ENHRY and CDR2 is SYGVKD in the germline V gene.

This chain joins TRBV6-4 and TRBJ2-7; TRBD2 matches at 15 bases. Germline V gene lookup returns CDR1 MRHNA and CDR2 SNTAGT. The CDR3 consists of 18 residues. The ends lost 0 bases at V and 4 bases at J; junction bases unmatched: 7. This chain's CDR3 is CASSDSWTSGRGGYEQYF. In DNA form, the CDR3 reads TGTGCCAGCAGTGACTCTTGGACTAGCGGGAGGGGTGGATACGAGCAGTACTTC.